The clone carrying this T cell receptor (beta chain) was seen many times. This record belongs to a study of regulatory T cells in long-lasting Graves disease. Assembly of TCR beta libraries relied on iRepertoire HTBI primers together with Arm-PCR of CDR3 regions. TCRdb analysed the multiplex PCR reads with MiXCR anew, one entry per CDR3 protein. The sample contains about 460,000 distinct CDR3 sequences, less than 15% of which appear only once. V dropped 2 bases and J dropped 0; count of bases not matched to a gene: 13. CDR3 length equals 19 residues. Time point given: newly diagnosed GD, antithyroid drugs for less than 3 months. RNA isolated from PBMCs was used to make the TCR library. Clinicians diagnosed Graves' disease using American Thyroid Association guidelines. The data also belong to a second study, concerning T cells in Graves' hyperthyroidism and ophthalmopathy. That study reports: Not enrolled were patients with uncontrolled infection, other autoimmune disease, pregnancy or lactation.

The clonotype was recovered from a woman aged 45-60 years with Graves disease. The chain joins TRBV12-3 or TRBV12-4 to TRBJ1-1; 9 bases are shared with TRBD1. Source: peripheral blood mononuclear cells (PBMCs), taken at new diagnosis, from a patient treated with antithyroid drugs. The CDR3 region has the DNA TGTGCCAGCAGTTTACGCCGAGGGACAGGGAAGGTGATGAACACTGAAGCTTTCTTT. Translation gives CASSLRRGTGKVMNTEAFF.